This TCR beta chain is drawn from a study of cytotoxic CD8 clonotypes in ibrutinib-treated CLL. At the level of the study: Investigators reported around 25 partial and 2 complete responses; after median roughly 70 months, roughly 14 patients remained remitted and roughly 12 progressed. Findings of the study overall: Progressing and sustained-remission patients had different sampling times. Relative to age-matched healthy donors, clonality at baseline was higher, and it tracked circulating CD8+ T-cell counts.

This clone was seen just once. Its antigen is not identified. Only in-frame clones appear in the TCRdb table, and some are missing; sequencing was by immunoSEQ multiplex PCR. The table records about 140,000 clones, more than 70% of them present only once. This clonotype was obtained from a human donor with chronic lymphocytic leukemia. This sample comprised PBMCs, obtained after 36 months of ibrutinib treatment.

The CDR3, as DNA: TGCGCCAGCAGCCGCCAGAGTTCTAACACCGGGGAGCTGTTTTTT. Translated, it gives CASSRQSSNTGELFF. This chain uses TRBV4-1 with TRBJ2-2; D call uncertain. Deletions cut 4 bases from V and 2 bases from J, with 11 bases between. This CDR3 has 15 residues. Germline V gene data show CDR1 as MGHRA and CDR2 as YSYEKL.